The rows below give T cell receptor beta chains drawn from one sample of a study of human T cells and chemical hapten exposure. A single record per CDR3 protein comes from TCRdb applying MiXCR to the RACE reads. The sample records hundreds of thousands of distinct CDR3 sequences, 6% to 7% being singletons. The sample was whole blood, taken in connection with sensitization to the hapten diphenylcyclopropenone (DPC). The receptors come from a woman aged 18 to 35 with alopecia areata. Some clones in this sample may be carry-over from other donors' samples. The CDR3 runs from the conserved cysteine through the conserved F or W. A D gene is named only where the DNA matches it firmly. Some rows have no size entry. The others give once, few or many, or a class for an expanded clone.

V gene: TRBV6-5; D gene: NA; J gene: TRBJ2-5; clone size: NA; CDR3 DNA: TGTGCCAGCAGTGCCGTCCCGGGGGCCCCGGCAGAGACCCAGTACTTC; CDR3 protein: CASSAVPGAPAETQYF
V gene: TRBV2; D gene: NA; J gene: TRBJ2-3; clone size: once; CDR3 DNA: TGTGCCAGCAGTGAGCTCTCAGACAGAGCTAGCACAGATACGCAGTATTTT; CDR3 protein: CASSELSDRASTDTQYF
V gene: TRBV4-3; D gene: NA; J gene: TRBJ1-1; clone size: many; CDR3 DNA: TGCGCCAGCAGCCAAGTTTGGGTCATGAACACTGAAGCTTTCTTT; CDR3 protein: CASSQVWVMNTEAFF
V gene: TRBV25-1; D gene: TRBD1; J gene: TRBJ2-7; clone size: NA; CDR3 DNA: TGTGCCAGCAGCGTGACCGGGACAGGGGGCGAGGAGCAGTACTTC; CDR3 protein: CASSVTGTGGEEQYF
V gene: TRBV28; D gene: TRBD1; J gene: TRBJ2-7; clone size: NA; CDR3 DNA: TGTGCCAGCACTCTCGGACAGGGGGTTTTCTACGAGCAGTACTTC; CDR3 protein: CASTLGQGVFYEQYF
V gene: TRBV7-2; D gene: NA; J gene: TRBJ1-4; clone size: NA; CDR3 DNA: TGTGCCAGCAGCTCCCGACGGGTTCGTGAAAAACTGTTTTTT; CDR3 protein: CASSSRRVREKLFF
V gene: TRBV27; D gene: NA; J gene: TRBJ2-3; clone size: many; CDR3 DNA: TGTGCCAGCAGTTACCGGTATACGCAGTATTTT; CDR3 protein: CASSYRYTQYF
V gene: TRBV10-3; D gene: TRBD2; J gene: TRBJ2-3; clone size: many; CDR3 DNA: TGTGCCATCAGTGACTTCTCTCAGGCTAGCGGGTGGTTCCGCACAGATACGCAGTATTTT; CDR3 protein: CAISDFSQASGWFRTDTQYF
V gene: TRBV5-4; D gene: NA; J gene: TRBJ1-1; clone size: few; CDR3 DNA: TGTGCCAGCAGCTTGGAGTCAGGGTTCACCGAAGCTTTCTTT; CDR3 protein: CASSLESGFTEAFF
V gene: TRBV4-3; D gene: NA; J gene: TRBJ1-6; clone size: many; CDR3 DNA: TGCGCCAGCAGCCGAGACCTGACCGGGGGGGGATCACCCCTCCACTTT; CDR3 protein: CASSRDLTGGGSPLHF
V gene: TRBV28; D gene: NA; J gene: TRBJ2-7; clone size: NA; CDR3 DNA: TGTGCCAGCACCCCTTTGGACATTCCCTACGAGCAGTACTTC; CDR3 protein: CASTPLDIPYEQYF
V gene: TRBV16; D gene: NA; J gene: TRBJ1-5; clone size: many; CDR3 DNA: TGTGCCAGCAGCCAATCACGGAGCAATCAGCCCCAGCATTTT; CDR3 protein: CASSQSRSNQPQHF
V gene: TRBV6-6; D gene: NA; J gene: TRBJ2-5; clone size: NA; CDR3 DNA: TGTGCCAGCAGTTATGAAGGGGGCGGGGAAGAGACCCAGTACTTC; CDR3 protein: CASSYEGGGEETQYF
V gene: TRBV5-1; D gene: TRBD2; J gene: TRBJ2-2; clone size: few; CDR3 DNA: TGCGCCAGCAGCCAGACCATCAGCGGGGGGCTGCCCGGGGAGCTGTTTTTT; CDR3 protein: CASSQTISGGLPGELFF
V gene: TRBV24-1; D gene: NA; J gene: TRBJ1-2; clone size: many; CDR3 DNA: TGTGCCACCAGTGATAGCAAGGCGGATGGCTACACCTTC; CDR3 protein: CATSDSKADGYTF
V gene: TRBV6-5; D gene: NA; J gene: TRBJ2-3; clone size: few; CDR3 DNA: TGTGCCAGCAGTTACATAGTCGGGGATACGCAGTATTTT; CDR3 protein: CASSYIVGDTQYF
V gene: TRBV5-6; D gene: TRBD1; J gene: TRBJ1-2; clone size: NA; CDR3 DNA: TGTGCCAGCAGCCATATCCAGACAGGGCCTTATGGCTACACCTTC; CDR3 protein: CASSHIQTGPYGYTF
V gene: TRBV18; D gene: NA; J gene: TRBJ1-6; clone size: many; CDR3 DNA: TGTGCCAGCTCACCGGGAGCGCGAAGGACCCTCCACTTT; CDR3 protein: CASSPGARRTLHF
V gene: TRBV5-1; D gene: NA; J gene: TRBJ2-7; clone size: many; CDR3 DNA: TGCGCCAGCAGCTTGTTAAAGGGGAGCGTCCCCTACGAGCAGTACTTC; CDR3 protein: CASSLLKGSVPYEQYF
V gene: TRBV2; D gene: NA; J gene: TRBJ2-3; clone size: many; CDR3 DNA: TGTGCCAGCAGTGTAAGGGCATACTCAGATACGCAGTATTTT; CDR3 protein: CASSVRAYSDTQYF
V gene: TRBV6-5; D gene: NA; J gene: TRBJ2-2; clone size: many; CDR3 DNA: TGTGCCAGCAGTTTTAAGGGCCCCGGGGAGCTGTTTTTT; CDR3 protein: CASSFKGPGELFF
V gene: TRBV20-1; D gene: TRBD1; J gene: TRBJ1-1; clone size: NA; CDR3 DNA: TGCAGTGCAGCCAGGGGGGAAACTGAAGCTTTCTTT; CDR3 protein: CSAARGETEAFF
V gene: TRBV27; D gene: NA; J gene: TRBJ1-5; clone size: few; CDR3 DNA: TGTGCCAGCGGAGGGGGTCAGCCCCAGCATTTT; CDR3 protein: CASGGGQPQHF
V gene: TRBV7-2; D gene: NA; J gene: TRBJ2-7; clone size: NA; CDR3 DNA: TGTGCCAGCAGCTTAGTCCCCAGCGGAGCCTACGAGCAGTACTTC; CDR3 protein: CASSLVPSGAYEQYF
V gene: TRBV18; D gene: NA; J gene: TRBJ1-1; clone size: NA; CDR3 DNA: TGTGCCAGCTCACCACAGGTTAAGAACACTGAAGCTTTCTTT; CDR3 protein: CASSPQVKNTEAFF
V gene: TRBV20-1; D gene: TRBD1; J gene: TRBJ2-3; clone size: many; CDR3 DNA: TGCAGTGCTAGAGATCATGGCAGGGGGCTGCGGGATACGCAGTATTTT; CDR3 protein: CSARDHGRGLRDTQYF
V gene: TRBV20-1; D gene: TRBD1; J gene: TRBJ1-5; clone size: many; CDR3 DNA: TGCAGTGCTAGGACTTCAGGGGGCGGTCAGCCCCAGCATTTT; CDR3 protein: CSARTSGGGQPQHF
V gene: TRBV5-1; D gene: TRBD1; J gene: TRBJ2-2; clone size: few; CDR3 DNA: TGCGCCAGCAGCCGTCCCGGGACAGGGACGGCCACCGGGGAGCTGTTTTTT; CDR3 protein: CASSRPGTGTATGELFF
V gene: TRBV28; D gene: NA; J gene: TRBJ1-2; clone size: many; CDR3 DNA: TGTGCCAGCAGTTCGGGGGATAATAGTGGTGGCTACACCTTC; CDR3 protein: CASSSGDNSGGYTF
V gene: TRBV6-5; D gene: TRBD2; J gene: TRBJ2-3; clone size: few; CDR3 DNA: TGTGCCAGCACGACTAGACGGGGGGGTACGCAGTATTTT; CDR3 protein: CASTTRRGGTQYF
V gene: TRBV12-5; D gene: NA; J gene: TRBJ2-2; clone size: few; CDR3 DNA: TGTGCTAGTGGTTTGGCTCTTACCGGGGAGCTGTTTTTT; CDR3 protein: CASGLALTGELFF
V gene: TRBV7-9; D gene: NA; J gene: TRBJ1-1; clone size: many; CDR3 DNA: TGTGCCAGCAGTAGGGAATTTGCTGAAGCTTTCTTT; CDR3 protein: CASSREFAEAFF
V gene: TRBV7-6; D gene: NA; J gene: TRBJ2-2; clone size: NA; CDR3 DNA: TGTGCCAGCAGCTTAGTTCCGGGTTATGCCACCGGGGAGCTGTTTTTT; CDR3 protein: CASSLVPGYATGELFF
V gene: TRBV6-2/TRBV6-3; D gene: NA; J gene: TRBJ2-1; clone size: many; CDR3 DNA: TGTGCCAGCAGTGCCGGACCCGCCAGGGGTTCGGTTGAGCAGTTCTTC; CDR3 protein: CASSAGPARGSVEQFF
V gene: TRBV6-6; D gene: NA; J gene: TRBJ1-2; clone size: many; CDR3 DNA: TGTGCCAGCAGTCCGTCAGGGGTCGCCTATGGCTACACCTTC; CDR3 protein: CASSPSGVAYGYTF
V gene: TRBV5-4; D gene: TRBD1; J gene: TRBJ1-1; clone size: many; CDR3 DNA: TGTGCCAGCAGCTTGTCAGGGGGCTTTTATCTCCACACTGAAGCTTTCTTT; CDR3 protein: CASSLSGGFYLHTEAFF
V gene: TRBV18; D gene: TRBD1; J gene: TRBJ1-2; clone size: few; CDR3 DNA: TGTGCCAGCTCACCCCGAGCCGGACAGGACGGCTATGGCTACACCTTC; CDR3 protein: CASSPRAGQDGYGYTF